This TCR beta chain was observed in a study of radiotherapy plus CTLA-4 blockade in lung cancer. On the study more broadly: Objective responses arose in approximately 17% of patients, and 25% to 40% experienced disease control. General study results and limits: Early blood T cell clone dynamics, with interferon-beta, were reported to best predict response. There was expansion of tumor-derived TCR clones in blood after radiotherapy plus ipilimumab.

With respect to this clone: The antigen is unknown.

TCRdb's copy holds only in-frame clones and misses some; the assay was immunoSEQ multiplex PCR. In the table there are about 53,000 clones, almost 85% of which are singletons. People whose metastatic non-small-cell lung cancer was chemo-refractory got focal radiation along with CTLA-4 blockade by ipilimumab. The sample here was peripheral blood, taken from a patient treated with radiotherapy plus ipilimumab. This clonotype originated in a human donor with non-small cell lung cancer whose response to radiotherapy plus ipilimumab could not be evaluated.

CDR3 sequence reads: CSVEWLAGYQETQYF. The CDR3 DNA sequence: TGCAGCGTTGAATGGCTAGCGGGGTATCAAGAGACCCAGTACTTC. The V call is TRBV29-1, the J call TRBJ2-5; 9 nucleotides agree with TRBD2. CDR1 and CDR2 from the germline V gene are SQVTM and ANQGSEA. V lost 2 bases, J lost 2 bases, and 6 bases stayed unmatched. The CDR3 runs 15 residues.